Listed below are T cell receptor beta chains from one sample, sequenced in a study of cytomegalovirus exposure and HLA in healthy donors. Data came from immunoSEQ multiplex PCR; TCRdb stores just in-frame clones and leaves some out. Its clone listing holds 130,000 or so clones. The sequenced sample was PBMCs. The receptors were sampled from a woman between 18 and 30 years old in good health and CMV-seronegative. The CDR3 runs from the conserved cysteine through the conserved F or W. The D gene is left open where the match is weak.

v_gene	d_gene	j_gene	CDR3aa	CDR3nt
TRBV27	-	TRBJ2-7	CASSAGSLIEQYF	TGTGCCAGCAGTGCAGGGTCCCTCATCGAGCAGTACTTC
TRBV5-1	TRBD2	TRBJ2-2	CASSRGGFLNTGELFF	TGCGCCAGCAGCCGCGGGGGGTTTCTGAACACCGGGGAGCTGTTTTTT
TRBV2	-	TRBJ1-5	CASIAGILSNQPQHF	TGTGCCAGCATCGCCGGGATCTTGAGCAATCAGCCCCAGCATTTT
TRBV5-1	-	TRBJ2-3	CASSVGARDTQYF	TGCGCCAGCAGCGTGGGGGCAAGGGATACGCAGTATTTT
TRBV29-1	TRBD2	TRBJ2-1	CSVEPQRGYNEQFF	TGCAGCGTTGAACCCCAGCGGGGGTACAATGAGCAGTTCTTC
TRBV11-2	-	TRBJ1-1	CASSPHTNTEAFF	TGTGCCAGCAGCCCCCATACTAACACTGAAGCTTTCTTT
TRBV11-3	TRBD2	TRBJ2-3	CASSFSGTSMTDTQYF	TGTGCCAGCAGCTTTTCCGGGACTAGCATGACAGATACGCAGTATTTT
TRBV10-2	-	TRBJ2-1	CASSDIASPDNEQFF	TGCGCCAGCAGTGACATTGCCTCACCAGACAATGAGCAGTTCTTC
TRBV27	TRBD2	TRBJ2-5	CASSLKAGSGAQETQYF	TGTGCCAGCAGTTTAAAAGCGGGATCCGGCGCGCAGGAGACCCAGTACTTC
TRBV27	-	TRBJ2-3	CASRLFSRKSTDTQYF	TGTGCCAGCAGACTATTCTCGAGAAAAAGCACAGATACGCAGTATTTT
TRBV19	-	TRBJ1-5	CASSIEQGSNQPQHF	TGTGCCAGTAGTATAGAACAGGGAAGCAATCAGCCCCAGCATTTT
TRBV6-1	TRBD1	TRBJ2-7	CASSDRTGESYEQYF	TGTGCCAGCAGTGATAGGACAGGGGAGTCCTACGAGCAGTACTTC
TRBV19	TRBD2	TRBJ2-3	CASSKREATDTQYF	TGTGCCAGTTCCAAGCGGGAGGCCACAGATACGCAGTATTTT
TRBV6-1	-	TRBJ2-7	CASSEDPGTWPYEQYF	TGTGCCAGCAGTGAGGACCCCGGGACTTGGCCCTACGAGCAGTACTTC
TRBV7-2	-	TRBJ2-3	CASSLGRSTDTQYF	TGTGCCAGCAGCTTAGGCAGGAGCACAGATACGCAGTATTTT
TRBV2	-	TRBJ2-2	CASSAREVNGELFF	TGTGCCAGCAGCGCTAGAGAAGTTAACGGGGAGCTGTTTTTT
TRBV5-1	-	TRBJ2-1	CASSLDLAVLHNEQFF	TGCGCCAGCAGCTTGGACCTGGCGGTTCTACACAATGAGCAGTTCTTC
TRBV7-2	-	TRBJ2-3	CASSLAPGGSTDTQYF	TGTGCCAGCAGCTTAGCCCCAGGGGGGAGCACAGATACGCAGTATTTT
TRBV10-2	-	TRBJ2-1	CASSISGRDEQFF	TGCGCCAGCAGCATAAGCGGACGGGATGAGCAGTTCTTC
TRBV7-3	TRBD1	TRBJ2-1	CASSLDRGSDEQFF	TGTGCCAGCAGCTTAGACAGGGGTAGCGATGAGCAGTTCTTC
TRBV28	-	TRBJ1-2	CASSLSGPGYTF	TGTGCCAGCAGTTTATCAGGGCCTGGCTACACCTTC
TRBV11-3	-	TRBJ1-1	CASSLDLAPNTEAFF	TGTGCCAGCAGCTTAGATTTAGCCCCGAACACTGAAGCTTTCTTT
TRBV10-3	-	TRBJ2-1	CAISEFETGNNEQFF	TGTGCCATCAGTGAATTCGAGACAGGAAACAATGAGCAGTTCTTC
TRBV19	-	TRBJ2-1	CASSITDTYNEQFF	TGTGCCAGTAGTATCACAGACACCTACAATGAGCAGTTCTTC
TRBV6-5	-	TRBJ2-1	CASSYSRDGFNEQFF	TGTGCCAGCAGTTACTCGCGGGACGGTTTCAATGAGCAGTTCTTC
TRBV11-2	TRBD2	TRBJ2-1	CASTLSGRATEQFF	TGTGCCAGCACCCTTAGCGGGAGGGCCACTGAGCAGTTCTTC